The rows below give T cell receptor beta chains drawn from one sample of a study of Ad26.COV2.S vaccination and SARS-CoV-2 variants. This table comes from immunoSEQ multiplex PCR, and its TCRdb copy is limited to in-frame clones, with some not included. In the table there are 500,000 or so clones, roughly 89% of which are singletons. Sequences were derived from peripheral blood, sampled in a trial of Ad26.COV2.S vaccine versus placebo. The source of these receptors is a person aged 18-60 years who received the Ad26.COV2.S COVID-19 vaccine or a placebo. Each CDR3 is given with its conserved first and last residue.

J	V	CDR3
TRBJ2-3	TRBV4-3	CASSREAGGTDTQYF
TRBJ2-1	TRBV27	CASSLWTSYNEQFF
TRBJ2-3	TRBV19	CASSRQQTSTDTQYF
TRBJ1-3	TRBV7-6	CASSHRGGGHTIYF
TRBJ2-1	TRBV11-2	CASSGRVWTQSYNEQFF
TRBJ2-7	TRBV30	CAWSYSLNEQYF
TRBJ2-7	TRBV27	CASSLSGGTSAFSYEQYF
TRBJ2-1	TRBV7-9	CASSLVPPSGNWEFF
TRBJ1-5	TRBV9	CASSARDVQSLSNQPQHF
TRBJ2-1	TRBV5-1	CASRRGLAAPNEQFF
TRBJ1-3	TRBV20-1	CSASFQQGNTIYF
TRBJ2-1	TRBV5-1	CASSSRLAGHVYNEQFF
TRBJ2-7	TRBV5-4	CASSSRERYTDYEQYF
TRBJ2-3	TRBV4-3	CASSQDSAARVTDTQYF
TRBJ2-4	TRBV24-1	CATSDWYHAFRGGEAKNIQYF
TRBJ2-1	TRBV28	CASSVTGVNEQFF
TRBJ2-1	TRBV19	CASSASGRGYNEQFF
TRBJ2-7	TRBV5-1	CASSLEAGWGLASEQYF
TRBJ2-2	TRBV29-1	CSVRTGLATTGELFF
TRBJ2-1	TRBV9	CASSVGNSGRVSYNEQFF
TRBJ2-5	TRBV6-2/TRBV6-3	CASSYSTSGRYQETQYF
TRBJ1-3	TRBV19	CASSITWTSGNTIYF
TRBJ2-1	TRBV24-1	CATSDRAITPSNEQFF
TRBJ1-1	TRBV5-8	CASSRSRQIAFF
TRBJ2-2	TRBV4-3	CASSQPGGTGELFF
TRBJ2-7	TRBV6-5	CASSSVRQAYEQYF
TRBJ1-6	TRBV4-3	CASSQGSSYNSPLHF
TRBJ2-7	TRBV28	CASSLRVRPYEQYF
TRBJ1-5	TRBV6-2/TRBV6-3	CASSYSGSHQPQHF
TRBJ1-5	TRBV5-4	CASSLPGPNQPQHF
TRBJ2-5	TRBV5-1	CASSLGQGRQTQYF
TRBJ2-5	TRBV7-6	CASSLVGNTLQETQYF
TRBJ2-2	TRBV27	CASGLAGGTGELFF
TRBJ2-2	TRBV5-4	CASSLDWGPGELFF
TRBJ2-5	TRBV13	CASSSLQGLRETQYF
TRBJ1-5	TRBV2	CASRTGTQPQHF
TRBJ1-5	TRBV6-1	CASSETAFQPQHF
TRBJ1-5	TRBV7-9	CASSFTGGNQPQHF
TRBJ1-2	TRBV24-1	CATSDARDSNYGYTF
TRBJ1-5	TRBV24-1	CATSDPDPYQPQHF
TRBJ1-1	TRBV6-5	CASRNRRAMNTEAFF
TRBJ2-3	TRBV11-2	CASRNGLAGYADTQYF
TRBJ1-3	TRBV7-2	CASSLGPGQAGNTIYF
TRBJ2-7	TRBV4-2	CASSQEGSANYEQYF